This entry is about one T cell receptor beta chain. The antigen remains undetermined. The V end lost 5 bases, the J end lost 1 base, and 19 bases lay between the germline ends. This CDR3 comprises 17 residues. Germline V lookup: CDR1 SGHTA, CDR2 FQGNSA. This sample was taken from a study of T cell repertoires in cytomegalovirus infection. TCRdb ran MiXCR on the reads and lists one entry per CDR3 protein. The table lists about 830,000 distinct CDR3 sequences, 30% to 35% of them singletons. The gene calls are TRBV7-2 and TRBJ2-3; the D gene is possibly TRBD2 (6 bases). This clonotype was obtained from a human donor in good health (CMV status not recorded). Some clones in this sample may be carry-over from other donors' samples. Sequencing used cultured CD8+ T cells from PBMCs, obtained from culture after CMV antigen stimulation. The CDR3 region has the DNA TGTGCCAGCAGCCTCTTGGGACTGATAGACCGCACAGATACGCAGTATTTT. It yields the protein CASSLLGLIDRTDTQYF.